What follows is one TCR beta chain and its context. Its specificity is unknown. The record originates from a study of identical twins. Study outcomes and limitations: For out-of-frame beta sequences, excess twin sharing was weaker. Invariant populations such as MAIT and iNKT cells could partly muddle zero-insertion analyses.

Each CDR3 protein is one row after TCRdb ran MiXCR on the 5' RACE reads. Here the sample spans approximately 500,000 distinct CDR3 sequences, approximately 14% being singletons. The CDR3 totals 14 residues. The V end was cut by 4 bases, the J end by 2 bases, with 10 bases between. From germline, CDR1 is SGHAT and CDR2 FQNNGV. These data also formed part of another study, on yellow fever vaccine responses in identical twins.

The sequence was obtained from a woman younger than 35 in good health. The V call is TRBV11-2, the J call TRBJ2-3, with no clear D. Sequencing was carried out using CD4+ T cells sorted from blood. CDR3 DNA sequence: TGTGCCAGCAGCTCCAGGCCGTTCACAGATACGCAGTATTTT. Protein sequence: CASSSRPFTDTQYF.